These T cell receptor beta chains were read from a single sample in a study of shared clonotypes between healthy human individuals. This table comes from immunoSEQ multiplex PCR, and its TCRdb copy is limited to in-frame clones, with some not included. The profile shows more than 500,000 clones, 85% to 95% of them singletons. The sample taken for sequencing was naive CD8+ T cells sorted from blood. Every receptor here comes from a woman aged 25 to 45 in good health. The CDR3 runs from the conserved cysteine through the conserved F or W. D genes are given only for firm matches. Rows give clone size only sometimes, using once, few, many, or a class for an expanded clone.

>TRBD1|TRBJ2-7|TRBV5-1|.
CASSYTGGSYEQYF
TGCGCCAGCAGCTATACAGGGGGCTCGTACGAGCAGTACTTC
>.|TRBJ2-1|TRBV30|once
CAWSVGRNEQFF
TGTGCCTGGAGCGTTGGGCGAAATGAGCAGTTCTTC
>.|TRBJ1-1|TRBV28|.
CASSYDGTENTEAFF
TGTGCCAGCAGCTACGACGGGACGGAGAACACTGAAGCTTTCTTT
>.|TRBJ2-7|TRBV11-2|.
CASTLGQYEQYF
TGTGCCAGCACCCTAGGACAGTACGAGCAGTACTTC
>.|TRBJ1-2|TRBV9|.
CASSVESAHGYTF
TGTGCCAGCAGCGTAGAAAGCGCCCATGGCTACACCTTC
>TRBD2|TRBJ2-7|TRBV27|.
CASSLRGLAGVYEQYF
TGTGCCAGCAGTTTACGGGGACTAGCGGGAGTCTACGAGCAGTACTTC
>TRBD2|TRBJ2-1|TRBV15|.
CATSATSGSYYEQFF
TGTGCCACCAGCGCGACTAGCGGGAGTTACTATGAGCAGTTCTTC
>.|TRBJ1-1|TRBV15|.
CATIDSDVDTEAFF
TGTGCCACGATTGATTCTGACGTGGACACTGAAGCTTTCTTT
>.|TRBJ2-7|TRBV2|.
CASSEVDGTLYEQYF
TGTGCCAGCAGTGAAGTAGACGGAACGTTGTACGAGCAGTACTTC
>TRBD1|TRBJ2-7|TRBV9|.
CASSVTGDYEQYF
TGTGCCAGCAGCGTTACAGGGGACTACGAGCAGTACTTC
>TRBD2|TRBJ2-7|TRBV29-1|.
CSVVLPRRESSYEQYF
TGCAGCGTTGTGTTGCCTCGGCGGGAGTCTTCCTACGAGCAGTACTTC
>.|TRBJ1-2|TRBV11-2|.
CASSLDLTANYGYTF
TGTGCCAGCAGCTTAGATCTGACAGCGAACTATGGCTACACCTTC
>TRBD1|TRBJ1-2|TRBV7-9|.
CASSTGTGSYTF
TGTGCCAGCAGCACCGGGACAGGGAGCTACACCTTC
>.|TRBJ2-5|TRBV4-1|once
CASSQADWDKQYF
TGCGCCAGCAGCCAGGCTGACTGGGACAAGCAGTACTTC
>TRBD1|TRBJ1-2|TRBV7-9|.
CASRGTARSYGYTF
TGTGCCAGCAGGGGGACAGCCAGATCCTATGGCTACACCTTC
>.|TRBJ1-4|TRBV2|.
CASEGGPTNEKLFF
TGTGCCAGCGAGGGGGGGCCAACTAATGAAAAACTGTTTTTT
>TRBD2|TRBJ2-7|TRBV4-1|.
CASSQHLRLAGGNYEQYF
TGCGCCAGCAGCCAACACTTACGGCTAGCGGGAGGAAACTACGAGCAGTACTTC
>TRBD2|TRBJ2-7|TRBV27|.
CASSTLRLAGVYEQYF
TGTGCCAGCAGCACACTTCGGTTAGCGGGAGTTTACGAGCAGTACTTC
>TRBD2|TRBJ2-1|TRBV27|.
CASSLPGLVYNEQFF
TGTGCCAGCAGCCTACCGGGACTAGTCTACAATGAGCAGTTCTTC
>TRBD1|TRBJ2-5|TRBV30|.
CAWSPGTGGVETQYF
TGTGCCTGGAGTCCTGGGACAGGGGGAGTGGAGACCCAGTACTTC
>.|TRBJ1-5|TRBV4-1|.
CASSQGQPFGPQHF
TGCGCCAGCAGCCAAGGGCAGCCCTTTGGGCCCCAGCATTTT
>.|TRBJ2-7|TRBV14|.
CASSQLPYEQYF
TGTGCCAGCAGCCAACTTCCCTACGAGCAGTACTTC
>.|TRBJ2-7|TRBV27|.
CASSYLSKRYEQYF
TGTGCCAGCAGTTATCTCAGCAAGCGTTACGAGCAGTACTTC
>.|TRBJ2-2|TRBV10-1|.
CASSPDRNTGELFF
TGCGCCAGCAGTCCGGACAGAAACACCGGGGAGCTGTTTTTT
>.|TRBJ2-7|TRBV7-9|once
CASSLNPSYEQYF
TGTGCCAGCAGCTTAAACCCTTCATACGAGCAGTACTTC
>TRBD2|TRBJ2-7|TRBV19|.
CASSIGLAFFRAKSSYEQYF
TGTGCCAGTAGTATAGGACTAGCGTTCTTCAGAGCCAAGAGCTCCTACGAGCAGTACTTC
>TRBD1|TRBJ1-2|TRBV27|.
CASSINQGDRYYGYTF
TGTGCCAGCAGTATCAACCAGGGGGATCGGTACTATGGCTACACCTTC
>TRBD1|TRBJ2-7|TRBV14|.
CASSRRDRVNSYEQYF
TGTGCCAGCAGCCGCAGGGACAGAGTAAACTCCTACGAGCAGTACTTC
>.|TRBJ1-1|TRBV28|.
CASRSWVGLVEAFF
TGTGCCAGCAGATCGTGGGTAGGGCTCGTGGAAGCTTTCTTT
>.|TRBJ1-3|TRBV9|.
CASSARNSGNTIYF
TGTGCCAGCAGCGCACGGAATTCGGGAAACACCATATATTTT
>.|TRBJ1-1|TRBV4-1|few
CASSQVRNTEAFF
TGCGCCAGCAGCCAAGTCAGGAACACTGAAGCTTTCTTT
>.|TRBJ2-7|TRBV28|.
CASSLDRSSYEQYF
TGTGCCAGCAGTTTAGACCGCAGCTCCTACGAGCAGTACTTC
>TRBD2|TRBJ2-7|TRBV4-1|.
CASSHLQGTSGRTYEQYF
TGCGCCAGCAGCCACCTCCAAGGGACTAGCGGGAGGACCTACGAGCAGTACTTC
>.|TRBJ2-7|TRBV6-5|.
CASSYRSGPYEQYF
TGTGCCAGCAGTTACCGAAGCGGCCCCTACGAGCAGTACTTC
>.|TRBJ2-1|TRBV4-2|.
CASSQDLWTSENNEQFF
TGTGCCAGCAGCCAAGATCTTTGGACTTCAGAGAACAATGAGCAGTTCTTC
>TRBD1|TRBJ1-4|TRBV28|.
CASSLPRGINEKLFF
TGTGCCAGCAGTTTACCCAGGGGGATAAATGAAAAACTGTTTTTT
>.|TRBJ2-5|TRBV27|.
CASSATGSSAATQYF
TGTGCCAGCAGTGCCACCGGGTCCTCGGCAGCGACCCAGTACTTC
>TRBD2|TRBJ2-7|TRBV27|.
CASSAGTSGYEQYF
TGTGCCAGCAGTGCCGGGACTAGCGGATACGAGCAGTACTTC
>TRBD2|TRBJ2-5|TRBV28|.
CASSSPGGTQYF
TGTGCCAGCAGCTCACCGGGGGGTACCCAGTACTTC
>.|TRBJ2-3|TRBV7-9|.
CASSLVLSPDTQYF
TGTGCCAGCAGCTTAGTCCTAAGTCCAGATACGCAGTATTTT
>.|TRBJ2-3|TRBV6-1|.
CASSEGPDTQYF
TGTGCCAGCAGTGAAGGACCAGATACGCAGTATTTT
>TRBD1|TRBJ1-5|TRBV2|once
CASSESARGNQPQHF
TGTGCCAGCAGTGAATCCGCCAGGGGGAATCAGCCCCAGCATTTT
>TRBD2|TRBJ2-2|TRBV2|once
CASGGLETGELFF
TGTGCCAGCGGGGGACTAGAAACCGGGGAGCTGTTTTTT
>.|TRBJ2-7|TRBV13|.
CASSKQASSYEQYF
TGTGCCAGCAGTAAACAGGCGAGCTCCTACGAGCAGTACTTC
>TRBD1|TRBJ1-2|TRBV19|.
CASIFRDRAYGYTF
TGTGCCAGTATTTTCCGGGACAGGGCTTATGGCTACACCTTC
>.|TRBJ1-5|TRBV28|.
CASSYDGAVYQPQHF
TGTGCCAGCTCTTATGACGGCGCGGTCTATCAGCCCCAGCATTTT
>.|TRBJ2-7|TRBV7-9|.
CASSLVVNYYEQYF
TGTGCCAGCAGCTTAGTAGTCAATTACTACGAGCAGTACTTC
>TRBD2|TRBJ2-5|TRBV13|.
CASRSGTSGRETQYF
TGTGCCAGCAGATCCGGGACTAGCGGGAGGGAGACCCAGTACTTC